This TCR beta chain comes out of a study of siplizumab effects on memory and regulatory T cells (dated by TCRdb to between 2018 and 2021). Regarding the complete study: The study examined how the anti-CD2 antibody siplizumab affects alloreactive T-cell subsets in allogeneic mixed lymphocyte reactions built from human PBMCs. Overall study results and their limits: Whether proliferating Tregs from siplizumab cultures were suppressive was not functionally confirmed. Because sequences at frequencies below about 10^-5 were poorly captured, only a minor fraction of alloreactive clones could be mapped back to unstimulated subsets. Siplizumab significantly lowered the cumulative frequency of alloreactive sequences that could be traced to unstimulated CD4+ memory T cells. A naive or memory phenotype could not be assigned to roughly 80-95% of proliferating CD4+ or CD8+ clones. In reactions with siplizumab, an average of approximately 69% of mappable alloreactive CD4+ clones were Treg-derived, compared with roughly 27% in control reactions. Compared with memory T cells, unstimulated naive T cells appeared more diverse, and naive cells seemed to make a substantial contribution to the alloresponse.

On this clone: Its antigen specificity is not known. The record has no base qualities; no much larger clone is one base away.

The method behind the library was the immunoSEQ multiplex PCR assay. Each sample had some 94,000 TCR templates assayed by the deep sequencing platform. Genomic DNA extracted from sorted T cells was used for TCRbeta CDR3 sequencing. Per the authors' processing: The R programming language was used for clonal analysis of TCRbeta CDR3 data. Alloreactive CD4+ and CD8+ clones were defined by comparing unstimulated samples with post-reaction CFSE-low samples. Regulatory or non-regulatory origin was assigned to alloreactive CD4+ clones by matching of sequences to sorted unstimulated Treg and non-Treg repertoires. The table was pulled from immuneACCESS by TCRdb, which kept in-frame rearrangements only. Such tables lose some clones; where checked, under half of the loss comes from unresolved V genes, and the rest has no known cause. That table is the source of V, J and clone size, and D and trimming were worked out from the DNA. The sample data list about 120,000 clones, and about 94% of these were observed just once. The top ten constitute 1.5% to 2% of the sample.

TCRbeta CDR3 sequencing was performed on sorted unstimulated T cells and on proliferating T cells recovered from mixed lymphocyte reactions. Fresh whole blood from roughly ten HLA-typed healthy donors served as the source for isolating PBMCs. To map where alloreactive clones came from, unstimulated CD4+ non-regulatory T cells were FACS-sorted. Specimen: non-Treg CD4+ T cells sorted from blood. This specimen's cell subset or site label, interpreted: FACS-sorted unstimulated CD4+ non-regulatory T cells. This sequence was found in a human donor in good health.

DNA sequence: TGTGCCAGTAGTCCCAGCCCCGAAAACTATGGCTACACCTTC. Its product reads: CASSPSPENYGYTF. The V gene is TRBV19 and the J gene is TRBJ1-2; the D gene is not confidently resolved. Via the germline V gene (reference sequence), CDR1 is LNHDA and CDR2 SQIVND. V and J lose 5 bases and 2 bases, and a span of 12 bases separates them. The CDR3 spans 14 residues, from the cysteine through the phenylalanine. Here the CDR3 DNA is all that survives: 42 bases in frame from base 1.